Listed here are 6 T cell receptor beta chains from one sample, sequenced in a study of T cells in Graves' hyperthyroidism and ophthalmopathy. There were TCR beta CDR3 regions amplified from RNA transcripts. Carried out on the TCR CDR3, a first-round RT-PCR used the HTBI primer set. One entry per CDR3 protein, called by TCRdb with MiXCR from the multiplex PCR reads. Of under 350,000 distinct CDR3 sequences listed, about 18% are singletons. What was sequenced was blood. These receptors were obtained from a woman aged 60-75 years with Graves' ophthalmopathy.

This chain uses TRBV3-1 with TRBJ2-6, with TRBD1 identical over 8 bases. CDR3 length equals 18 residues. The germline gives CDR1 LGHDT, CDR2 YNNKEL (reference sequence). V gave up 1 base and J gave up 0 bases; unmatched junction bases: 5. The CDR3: CASSQGDRPNSGANVLTF. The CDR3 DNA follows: TGTGCCAGCAGCCAAGGGGACAGGCCAAACTCTGGGGCCAACGTCCTGACTTTC.

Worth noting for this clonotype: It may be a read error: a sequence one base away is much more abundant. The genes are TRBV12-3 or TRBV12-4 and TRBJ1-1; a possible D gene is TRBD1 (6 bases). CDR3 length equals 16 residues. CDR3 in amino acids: CASSHLRQERNTEALF. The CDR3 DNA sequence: TGTGCCAGCAGCCACCTGCGACAGGAACGGAACACTGAAGCTCTCTTT.

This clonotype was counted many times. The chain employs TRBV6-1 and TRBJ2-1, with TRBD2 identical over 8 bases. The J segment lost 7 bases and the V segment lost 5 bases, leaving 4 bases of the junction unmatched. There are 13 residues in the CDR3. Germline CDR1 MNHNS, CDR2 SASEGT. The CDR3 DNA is TGTGCCAGCAGTCGGACTAGCAAGAATGAGCAGTTCTTC. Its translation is CASSRTSKNEQFF.

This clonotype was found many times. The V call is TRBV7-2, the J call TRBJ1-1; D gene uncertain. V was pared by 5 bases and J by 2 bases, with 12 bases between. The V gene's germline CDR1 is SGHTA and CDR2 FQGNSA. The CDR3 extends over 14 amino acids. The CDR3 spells CASSLQTGNTEAFF. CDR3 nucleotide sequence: TGTGCCAGCAGCCTCCAGACGGGAAACACTGAAGCTTTCTTT.

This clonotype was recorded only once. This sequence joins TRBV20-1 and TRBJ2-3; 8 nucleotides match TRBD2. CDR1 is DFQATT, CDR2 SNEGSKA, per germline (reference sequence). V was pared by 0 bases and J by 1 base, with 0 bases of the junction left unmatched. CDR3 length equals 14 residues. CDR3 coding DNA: TGCAGTGCTAGAGAGACTAGCGGCACAGATACGCAGTATTTT. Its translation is CSARETSGTDTQYF.

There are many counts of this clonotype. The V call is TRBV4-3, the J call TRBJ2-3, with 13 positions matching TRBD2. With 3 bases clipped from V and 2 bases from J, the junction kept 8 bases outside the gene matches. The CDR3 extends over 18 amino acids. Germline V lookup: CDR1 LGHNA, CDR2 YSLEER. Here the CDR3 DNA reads TGCGCCAGCAGCCAGACCCCCGGGACTAGCGGGATCACAGATACGCAGTATTTT. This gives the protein CASSQTPGTSGITDTQYF.